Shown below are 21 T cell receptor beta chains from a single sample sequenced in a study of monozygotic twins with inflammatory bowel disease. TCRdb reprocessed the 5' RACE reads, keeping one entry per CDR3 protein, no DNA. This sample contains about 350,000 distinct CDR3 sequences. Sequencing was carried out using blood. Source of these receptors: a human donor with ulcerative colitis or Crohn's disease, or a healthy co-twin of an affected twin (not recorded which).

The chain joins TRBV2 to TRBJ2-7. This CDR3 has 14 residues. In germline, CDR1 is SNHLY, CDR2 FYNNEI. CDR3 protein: CASSEGRVLYEQYF.

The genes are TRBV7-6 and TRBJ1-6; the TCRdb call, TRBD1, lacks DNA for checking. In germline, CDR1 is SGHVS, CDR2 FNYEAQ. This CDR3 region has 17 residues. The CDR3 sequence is CASSPESGTANNSPLHF.

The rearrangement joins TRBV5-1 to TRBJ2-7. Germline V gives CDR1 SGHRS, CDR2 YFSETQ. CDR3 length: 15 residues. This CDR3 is CASSWGVSGPYEQYF.

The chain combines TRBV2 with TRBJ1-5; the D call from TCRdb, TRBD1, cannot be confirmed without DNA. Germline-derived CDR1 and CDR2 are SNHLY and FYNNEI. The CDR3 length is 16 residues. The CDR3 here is CASREDPGQGYQPQHF.

The CDR3 reads CASSLEMDSGYGYTF. This chain joins TRBV5-1 and TRBJ1-2. The length of the CDR3 is 15 residues. Germline CDR1 reads SGHRS; CDR2 reads YFSETQ.

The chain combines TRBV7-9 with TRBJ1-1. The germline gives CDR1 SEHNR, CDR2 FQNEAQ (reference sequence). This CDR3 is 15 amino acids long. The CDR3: CASSPTPEGNTEAFF.

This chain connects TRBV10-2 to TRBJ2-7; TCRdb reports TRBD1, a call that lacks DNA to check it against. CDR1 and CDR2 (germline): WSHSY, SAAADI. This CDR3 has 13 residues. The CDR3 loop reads CASSWTEGYEQYF.

The chain's CDR3 is CASSWGGGDEQFF. The chain combines TRBV12-3 or TRBV12-4 with TRBJ2-1; TCRdb gives TRBD1 as the D gene, but with no DNA this cannot be confirmed. This CDR3 region has 13 residues.

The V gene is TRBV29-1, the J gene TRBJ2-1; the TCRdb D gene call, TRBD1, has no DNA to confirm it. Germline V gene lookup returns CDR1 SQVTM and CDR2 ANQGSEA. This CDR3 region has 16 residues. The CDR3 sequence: CSVEDVAGQGNNEQFF.

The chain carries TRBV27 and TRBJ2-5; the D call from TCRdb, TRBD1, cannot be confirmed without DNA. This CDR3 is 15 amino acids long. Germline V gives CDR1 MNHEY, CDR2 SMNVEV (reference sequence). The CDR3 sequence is CASSLTGALQETQYF.

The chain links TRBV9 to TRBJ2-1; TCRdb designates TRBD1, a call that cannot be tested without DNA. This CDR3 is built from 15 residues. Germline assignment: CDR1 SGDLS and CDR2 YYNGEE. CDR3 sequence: CASSVFRGGLYEQFF.

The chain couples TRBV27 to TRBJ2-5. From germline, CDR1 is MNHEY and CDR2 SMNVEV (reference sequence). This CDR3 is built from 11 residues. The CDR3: CASSDGETQYF.

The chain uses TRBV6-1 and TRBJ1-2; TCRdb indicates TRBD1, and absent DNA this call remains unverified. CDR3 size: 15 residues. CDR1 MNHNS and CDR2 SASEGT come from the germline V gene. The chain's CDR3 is CASSEAVLGVNGYTF.

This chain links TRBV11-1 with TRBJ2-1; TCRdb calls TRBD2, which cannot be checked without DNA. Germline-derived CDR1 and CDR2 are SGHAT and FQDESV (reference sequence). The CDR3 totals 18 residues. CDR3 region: CASSKLGGRSASDNEQFF.

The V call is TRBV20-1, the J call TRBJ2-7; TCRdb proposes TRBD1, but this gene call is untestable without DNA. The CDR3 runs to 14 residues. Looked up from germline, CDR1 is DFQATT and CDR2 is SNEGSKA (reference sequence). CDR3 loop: CSARRTGGLPEQYF.

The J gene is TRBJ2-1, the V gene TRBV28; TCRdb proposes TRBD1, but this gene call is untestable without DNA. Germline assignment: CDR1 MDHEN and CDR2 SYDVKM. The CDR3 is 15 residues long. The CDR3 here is CASAEIEQGYNEQFF.

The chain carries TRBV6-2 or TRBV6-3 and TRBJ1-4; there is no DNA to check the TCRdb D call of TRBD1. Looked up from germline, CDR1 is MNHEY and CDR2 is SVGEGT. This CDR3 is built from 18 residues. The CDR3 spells CASSYFGGIKATNEKLFF.

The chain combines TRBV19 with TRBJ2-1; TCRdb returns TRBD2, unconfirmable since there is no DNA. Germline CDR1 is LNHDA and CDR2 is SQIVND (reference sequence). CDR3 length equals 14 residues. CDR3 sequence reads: CASSTGGAGNEQFF.

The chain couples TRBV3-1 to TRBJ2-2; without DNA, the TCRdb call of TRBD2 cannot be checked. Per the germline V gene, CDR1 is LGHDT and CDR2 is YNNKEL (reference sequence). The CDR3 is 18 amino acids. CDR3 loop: CASSQETSGRAEVGELFF.

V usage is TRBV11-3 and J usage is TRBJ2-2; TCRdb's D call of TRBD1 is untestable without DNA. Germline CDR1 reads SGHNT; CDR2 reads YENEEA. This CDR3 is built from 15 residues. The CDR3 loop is CASSLDGTNTGELFF. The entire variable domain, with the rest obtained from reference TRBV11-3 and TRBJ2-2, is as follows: EAGVVQSPRYKIIEKKQPVAFWCNPISGHNTLYWYLQNLGQGPELLIRYENEEAVDDSQLPKDRFSAERLKGVDSTLKIQPAELGDSAVYLCASSLDGTNTGELFFGEGSRLTVL.

The CDR3 protein is CASSGMIKNIQYF. The chain links TRBV19 to TRBJ2-4; lacking DNA, the TRBD1 call made by TCRdb goes unchecked. Germline CDR1 is LNHDA and CDR2 is SQIVND (reference sequence). CDR3 size: 13 residues.